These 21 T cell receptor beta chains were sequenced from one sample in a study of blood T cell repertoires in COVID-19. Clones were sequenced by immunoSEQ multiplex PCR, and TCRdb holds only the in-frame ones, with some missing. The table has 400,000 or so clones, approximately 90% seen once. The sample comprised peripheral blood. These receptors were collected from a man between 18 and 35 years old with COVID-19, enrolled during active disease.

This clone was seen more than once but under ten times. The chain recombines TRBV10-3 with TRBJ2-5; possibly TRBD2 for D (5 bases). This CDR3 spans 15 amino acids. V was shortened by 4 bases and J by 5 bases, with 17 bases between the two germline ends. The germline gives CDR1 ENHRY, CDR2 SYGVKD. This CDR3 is CAISGLGLAGETQYF. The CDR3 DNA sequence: TGTGCCATCAGTGGGTTAGGACTGGCGGGTGAGACCCAGTACTTC.

The CDR3 DNA follows: TGTGCCAGCAGCCCCGGGGGGCGCCCTAACAATGAGCAGTTCTTC. It is translated as CASSPGGRPNNEQFF. The rearrangement links TRBV28 to TRBJ2-1; D is possibly TRBD2 (7 bases). With 6 bases removed from V and 5 bases from J, the gap between germline ends came to 17 bases. There are 15 residues in the CDR3. Germline V gene lookup returns CDR1 MDHEN and CDR2 SYDVKM.

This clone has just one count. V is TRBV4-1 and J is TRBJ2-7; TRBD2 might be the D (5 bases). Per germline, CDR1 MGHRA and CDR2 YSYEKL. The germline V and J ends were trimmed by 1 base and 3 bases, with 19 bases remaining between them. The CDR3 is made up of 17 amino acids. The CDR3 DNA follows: TGCGCCAGCAGCCAAGCTCCTCACGGCGGGCGAGGCTACGAGCAGTACTTC. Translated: CASSQAPHGGRGYEQYF.

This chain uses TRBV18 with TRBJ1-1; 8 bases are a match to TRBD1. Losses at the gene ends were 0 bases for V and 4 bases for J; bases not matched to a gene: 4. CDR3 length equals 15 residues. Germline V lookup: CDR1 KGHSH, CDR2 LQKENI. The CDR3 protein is CASSPPRGQGTEAFF. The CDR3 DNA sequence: TGTGCCAGCTCACCACCTCGAGGACAGGGCACTGAAGCTTTCTTT.

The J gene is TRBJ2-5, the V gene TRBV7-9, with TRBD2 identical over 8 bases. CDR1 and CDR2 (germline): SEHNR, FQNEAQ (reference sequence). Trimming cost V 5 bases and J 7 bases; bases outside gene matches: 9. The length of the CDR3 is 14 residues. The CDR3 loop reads CASSISGSMGTQYF. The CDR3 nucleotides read TGTGCCAGCAGCATCAGCGGGAGTATGGGGACCCAGTACTTC.

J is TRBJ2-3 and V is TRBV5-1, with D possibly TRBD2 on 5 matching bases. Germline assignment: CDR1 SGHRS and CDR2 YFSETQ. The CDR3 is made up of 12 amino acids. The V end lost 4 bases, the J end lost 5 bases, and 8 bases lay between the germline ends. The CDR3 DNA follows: TGCGCCAGCAGCGGGGAGAAAGATACGCAGTATTTT. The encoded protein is CASSGEKDTQYF.

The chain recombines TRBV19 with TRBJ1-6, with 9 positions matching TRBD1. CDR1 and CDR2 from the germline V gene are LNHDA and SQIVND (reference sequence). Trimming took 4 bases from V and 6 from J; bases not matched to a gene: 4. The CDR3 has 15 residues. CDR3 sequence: CASSKDRGSNSPLHF. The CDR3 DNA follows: TGTGCCAGTAGTAAGGACAGGGGTAGTAATTCACCCCTCCACTTT.

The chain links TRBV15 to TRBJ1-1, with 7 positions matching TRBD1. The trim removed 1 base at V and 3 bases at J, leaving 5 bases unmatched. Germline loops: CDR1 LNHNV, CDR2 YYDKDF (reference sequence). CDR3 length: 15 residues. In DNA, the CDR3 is TGTGCCACCAGCAGAGTTACAGGGGTGGACACTGAAGCTTTCTTT. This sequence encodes CATSRVTGVDTEAFF.

The chain's CDR3 is CASSLGSGGLDEQFF. The CDR3 DNA reads TGCGCCAGCAGCTTGGGTAGCGGGGGGTTAGATGAGCAGTTCTTC. The chain employs TRBV5-1 and TRBJ2-1; 10 positions agree with TRBD2. Germline-derived CDR1 and CDR2 are SGHRS and YFSETQ. After removal of 0 bases from V and 8 bases from J, the junction contained 5 bases not matched to a gene. This CDR3 region has 15 residues. The full variable domain, its missing parts supplied by reference TRBV5-1 and TRBJ2-1, is KAGVTQTPRYLIKTRGQQVTLSCSPISGHRSVSWYQQTPGQGLQFLFEYFSETQRNKGNFPGRFSGRQFSNSRSEMNVSTLELGDSALYLCASSLGSGGLDEQFFGPGTRLTVL.

CDR3 in DNA: TGTGCCAGCAGCCAAGGAAACAGCTTCTATGGCTACACCTTC. Translated, it gives CASSQGNSFYGYTF. The chain uses TRBV4-2 and TRBJ1-2, with unresolved D. Germline values: CDR1 LGHNA, CDR2 YNFKEQ. CDR3 length equals 14 residues. Trimming stripped 1 base from V and 4 bases from J, with 10 bases between.

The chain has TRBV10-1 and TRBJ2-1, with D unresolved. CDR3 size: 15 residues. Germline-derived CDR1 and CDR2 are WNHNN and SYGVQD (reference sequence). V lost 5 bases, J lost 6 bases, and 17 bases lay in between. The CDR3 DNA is TGCGCCAGCAGTATTCTATATGACAAGAGCAATGAGCAGTTCTTC. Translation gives CASSILYDKSNEQFF.

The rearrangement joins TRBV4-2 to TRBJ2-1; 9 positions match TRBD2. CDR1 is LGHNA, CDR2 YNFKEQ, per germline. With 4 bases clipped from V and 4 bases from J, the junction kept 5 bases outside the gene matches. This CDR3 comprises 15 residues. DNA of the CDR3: TGTGCCAGCAGCCCTAGCGGGAATCGGTACAATGAGCAGTTCTTC. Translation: CASSPSGNRYNEQFF.

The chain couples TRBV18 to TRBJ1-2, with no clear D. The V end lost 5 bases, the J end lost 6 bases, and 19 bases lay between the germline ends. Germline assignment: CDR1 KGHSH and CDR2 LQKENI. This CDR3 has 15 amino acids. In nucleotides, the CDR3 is TGTGCCAGCTCATCCTCATTCGGGAACCAGAATGGCTACACCTTC. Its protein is CASSSSFGNQNGYTF.

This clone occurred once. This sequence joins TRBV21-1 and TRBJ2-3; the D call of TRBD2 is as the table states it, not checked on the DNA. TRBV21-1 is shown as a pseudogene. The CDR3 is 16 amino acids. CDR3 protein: CASSKVRGRAADTQYF. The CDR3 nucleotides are TGTGCCAGCAGCAAAGTGCGCGGGAGGGCCGCAGATACGCAGTATTTT.

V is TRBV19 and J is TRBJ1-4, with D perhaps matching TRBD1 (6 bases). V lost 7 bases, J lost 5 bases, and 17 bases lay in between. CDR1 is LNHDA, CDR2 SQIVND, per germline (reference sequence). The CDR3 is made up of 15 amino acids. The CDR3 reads CASTRGAGLNEKLFF. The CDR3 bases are TGTGCCAGTACCAGGGGTGCAGGTTTGAATGAAAAACTGTTTTTT.

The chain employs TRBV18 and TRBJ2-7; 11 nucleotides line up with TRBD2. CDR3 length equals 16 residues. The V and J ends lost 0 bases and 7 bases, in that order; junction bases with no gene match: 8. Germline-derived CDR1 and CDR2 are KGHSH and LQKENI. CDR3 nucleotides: TGTGCCAGCTCACCACCGGGGCTAGCGGGAGGAGATGAGCAGTACTTC. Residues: CASSPPGLAGGDEQYF. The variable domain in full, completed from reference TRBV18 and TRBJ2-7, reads NAGVMQNPRHLVRRRGQEARLRCSPMKGHSHVYWYRQLPEEGLKFMVYLQKENIIDESGMPKERFSAEFPKEGPSILRIQQVVRGDSAAYFCASSPPGLAGGDEQYFGPGTRLTVT.

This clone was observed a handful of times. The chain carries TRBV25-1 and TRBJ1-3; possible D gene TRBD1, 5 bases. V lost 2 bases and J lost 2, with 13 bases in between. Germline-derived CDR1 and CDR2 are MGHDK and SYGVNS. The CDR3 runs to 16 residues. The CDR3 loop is CASSEMDRGAGNTIYF. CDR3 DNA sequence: TGTGCCAGCAGTGAAATGGATAGGGGCGCTGGAAACACCATATATTTT.

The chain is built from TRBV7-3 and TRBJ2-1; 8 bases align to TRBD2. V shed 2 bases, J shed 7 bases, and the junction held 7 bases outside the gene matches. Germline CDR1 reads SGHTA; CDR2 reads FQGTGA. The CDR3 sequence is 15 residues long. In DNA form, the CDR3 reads TGTGCCAGCAGCTTAGCGGGAGGATTTGTGAATGAGCAGTTCTTC. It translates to CASSLAGGFVNEQFF.

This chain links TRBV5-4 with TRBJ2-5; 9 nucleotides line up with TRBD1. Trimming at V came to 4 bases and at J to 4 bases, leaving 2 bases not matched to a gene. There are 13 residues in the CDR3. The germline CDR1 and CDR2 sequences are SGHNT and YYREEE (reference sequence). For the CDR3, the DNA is TGTGCCAGCAGCGCGGACAGGGGAGAGACCCAGTACTTC. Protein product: CASSADRGETQYF. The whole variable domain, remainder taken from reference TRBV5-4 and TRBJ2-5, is ETGVTQSPTHLIKTRGQQVTLRCSSQSGHNTVSWYQQALGQGPQFIFQYYREEENGRGNFPPRFSGLQFPNYSSELNVNALELDDSALYLCASSADRGETQYFGPGTRLLVL.

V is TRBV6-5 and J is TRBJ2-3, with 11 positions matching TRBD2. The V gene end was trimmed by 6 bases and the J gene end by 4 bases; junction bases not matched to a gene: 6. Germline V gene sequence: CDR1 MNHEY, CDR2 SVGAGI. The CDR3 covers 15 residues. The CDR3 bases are TGTGCCAGCAGCCCCGGGACTAGCGGCTCAGATACGCAGTATTTT. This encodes CASSPGTSGSDTQYF.

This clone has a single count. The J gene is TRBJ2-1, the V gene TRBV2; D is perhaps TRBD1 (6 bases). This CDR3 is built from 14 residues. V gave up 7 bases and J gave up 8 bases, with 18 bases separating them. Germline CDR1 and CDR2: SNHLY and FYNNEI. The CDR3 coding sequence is TGTGCCAGCATTGCGGACAGCACTGGGGATGAGCAGTTCTTC. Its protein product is CASIADSTGDEQFF.